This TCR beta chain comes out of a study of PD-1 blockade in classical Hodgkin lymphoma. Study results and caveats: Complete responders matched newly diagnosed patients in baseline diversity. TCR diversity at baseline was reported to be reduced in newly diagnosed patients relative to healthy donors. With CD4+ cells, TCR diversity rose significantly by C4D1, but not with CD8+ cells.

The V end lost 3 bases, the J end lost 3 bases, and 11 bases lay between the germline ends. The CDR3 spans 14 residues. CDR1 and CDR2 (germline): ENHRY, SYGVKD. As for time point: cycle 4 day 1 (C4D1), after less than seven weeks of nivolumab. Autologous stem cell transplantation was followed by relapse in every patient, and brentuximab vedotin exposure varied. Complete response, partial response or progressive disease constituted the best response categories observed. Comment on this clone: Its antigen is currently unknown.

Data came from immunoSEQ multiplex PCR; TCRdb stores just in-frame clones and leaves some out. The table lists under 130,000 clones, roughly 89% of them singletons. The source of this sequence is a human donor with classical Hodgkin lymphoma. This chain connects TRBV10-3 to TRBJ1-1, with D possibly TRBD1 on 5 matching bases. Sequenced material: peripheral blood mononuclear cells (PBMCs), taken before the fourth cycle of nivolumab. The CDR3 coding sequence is TGTGCCATCAGTGATCCAGGGCGCGACACTGAAGCTTTCTTT. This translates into CAISDPGRDTEAFF.